These 21 T cell receptor beta chains share one sample of origin, sequenced in a study of T cell responses to AZD1222 COVID-19 vaccine. Assay used: immunoSEQ multiplex PCR; TCRdb lists only in-frame clones, some missing. The data contain 150,000 to 190,000 clones, 70% to 90% of them singletons. The sequencing used peripheral blood, collected after recovery from COVID-19. These TCRs come from an adult who had recovered from COVID-19.

The chain recombines TRBV5-1 with TRBJ1-1, with TRBD1 matching 8 bases. The CDR3 runs 14 residues. V shed 4 bases and J 6 bases; nucleotides not matched to a gene: 8. Per the germline V gene, CDR1 is SGHRS and CDR2 is YFSETQ. The CDR3 DNA sequence: TGCGCCAGCAGCCCTCAGGGGGCGAAGGCTGAAGCTTTCTTT. Translation gives CASSPQGAKAEAFF.

The V and J genes are TRBV24-1 and TRBJ2-7, with 7 bases lining up with TRBD2. V shed 4 bases, J shed 5 bases, and the junction held 7 bases outside the gene matches. The CDR3 runs to 14 residues. CDR1 KGHDR and CDR2 SFDVKD come from the germline V gene. CDR3 bases: TGTGCCACCAGTGAGCAGCGGGGTACGGACGAGCAGTACTTC. Its translation: CATSEQRGTDEQYF.

V is TRBV7-9 and J is TRBJ2-1; 7 nucleotides line up with TRBD2. Germline lookup yields CDR1 SEHNR and CDR2 FQNEAQ (reference sequence). The CDR3 runs to 13 residues. Trimming took 5 bases from V and 4 from J; bases not matched to a gene: 2. The chain's CDR3 is CASSPGGYNEQFF. Here the CDR3 DNA reads TGTGCCAGCAGCCCGGGGGGTTACAATGAGCAGTTCTTC.

This clone has a handful of counts. J is TRBJ2-5 and V is TRBV10-3; 10 nucleotides align to TRBD2. The CDR3 runs to 15 residues. Germline CDR1 reads ENHRY; CDR2 reads SYGVKD. The J segment lost 3 bases and the V segment lost 2 bases, leaving 3 bases of the junction unmatched. CDR3 DNA: TGTGCCATCAGTGAGCCAGGACTAGCGGAAGAGACCCAGTACTTC. It codes for CAISEPGLAEETQYF.

The DNA for the CDR3 is TGTGCCAGCAGCTTAGTGACCAGAGAAGAGACCCAGTACTTC. Its protein is CASSLVTREETQYF. V and J are TRBV11-2 and TRBJ2-5; unclear D gene. Germline assignment: CDR1 SGHAT and CDR2 FQNNGV. The CDR3 has 14 amino acids. Trimming shortened V by 1 base and J by 3 bases, and 9 bases separated the two germline ends.

The genes are TRBV6-5 and TRBJ1-4, with D possibly TRBD1 on 6 matching bases. The germline V gene encodes CDR1 MNHEY and CDR2 SVGAGI. V lost 2 bases and J lost 4, with 14 bases in between. The CDR3 is made up of 16 amino acids. The CDR3 region is CASSYLRGQGNEKLFF. DNA of the CDR3: TGTGCCAGCAGTTACCTTCGGGGGCAAGGTAATGAAAAACTGTTTTTT.

By share, this clone ranks as medium-sized (0.01 to 0.1%). The chain employs TRBV5-5 and TRBJ1-2; a possible D gene is TRBD1 (6 bases). CDR1 is SGHKS and CDR2 is YYEKEE in the germline V gene (reference sequence). The CDR3 covers 15 residues. Trimming took off 0 bases at V and 3 bases at J, with 12 bases between the two ends. DNA of the CDR3: TGTGCCAGCAGCTTGGGGGACACCCTTTACTATGGCTACACCTTC. Amino acid sequence: CASSLGDTLYYGYTF.

The rearrangement uses TRBV6-5 and TRBJ2-7; 10 nucleotides line up with TRBD1. In germline, CDR1 is MNHEY, CDR2 SVGAGI. J lost 6 bases, V lost 5 bases, and 10 bases had no gene match. This CDR3 contains 15 residues. In nucleotides, the CDR3 is TGTGCCAGCAGTCATAGGACAGGGGGTGGCGTCGAGCAGTACTTC. Translated, it gives CASSHRTGGGVEQYF.

V and J are TRBV7-6 and TRBJ1-3; perhaps TRBD1 as D (6 bases). Germline CDR1 SGHVS, CDR2 FNYEAQ. V gave up 4 bases and J gave up 2 bases, with 21 bases separating them. This CDR3 is built from 18 residues. CDR3: CASSSYSAGALTGNTIYF. CDR3 nucleotides: TGTGCCAGCAGCTCCTATTCTGCGGGGGCTTTAACTGGAAACACCATATATTTT.

The chain carries TRBV14 and TRBJ2-1, with 7 bases fitting TRBD1. V dropped 6 bases and J dropped 9; count of bases not matched to a gene: 5. This CDR3 comprises 12 residues. Looked up from germline, CDR1 is SGHDN and CDR2 is FVKESK. CDR3 DNA: TGTGCCAGCAGTTTAACAGGGGTTGAGCAGTTCTTC. Its translation: CASSLTGVEQFF.

This clone was seen just once. The chain uses TRBV10-3 and TRBJ1-2, with TRBD1 matching 8 bases. The CDR3 has 13 residues. V was pared by 10 bases and J by 3 bases, with 7 bases of the junction left unmatched. Germline V gene lookup returns CDR1 ENHRY and CDR2 SYGVKD. CDR3 sequence reads: CATLDRADYGYTF. The CDR3 nucleotides read TGTGCCACCTTGGACAGGGCGGACTATGGCTACACCTTC.

V gene TRBV28 combines with J gene TRBJ2-7, with 7 nucleotides matching TRBD1. Germline lookup yields CDR1 MDHEN and CDR2 SYDVKM. With V trimmed by 2 bases and J by 3 bases, 4 bases remained unmatched. The CDR3 runs to 14 residues. CDR3 loop: CASSLRQGDYEQYF. As DNA, the CDR3 is TGTGCCAGCAGTTTACGGCAGGGGGACTACGAGCAGTACTTC.

CDR3 region: CASSLGTGRPYF. DNA for the CDR3: TGTGCCAGCAGCTTAGGAACGGGACGACCGTACTTC. The rearrangement uses TRBV7-9 and TRBJ2-7, with D possibly being TRBD1 or TRBD2 (5 bases each). V shed 1 base and J shed 12 bases, with 13 bases lying between them. The germline V gene has CDR1 SEHNR and CDR2 FQNEAQ (reference sequence). The CDR3 runs to 12 residues.

This sequence joins TRBV5-1 and TRBJ2-2, with 7 bases lining up with TRBD2. The trim removed 9 bases at V and 8 bases at J, leaving 10 bases unmatched. The CDR3 length is 13 residues. Per the germline V gene, CDR1 is SGHRS and CDR2 is YFSETQ. The CDR3 loop reads CATSSAGVGELFF. CDR3 coding DNA: TGCGCCACCTCGTCGGCGGGAGTTGGGGAGCTGTTTTTT. Complete variable domain (other parts from reference TRBV5-1 and TRBJ2-2): KAGVTQTPRYLIKTRGQQVTLSCSPISGHRSVSWYQQTPGQGLQFLFEYFSETQRNKGNFPGRFSGRQFSNSRSEMNVSTLELGDSALYLCATSSAGVGELFFGEGSRLTVL.

This clone was seen a handful of times. The J gene is TRBJ2-7, the V gene TRBV6-5; a possible D gene is TRBD2 (5 bases). V shed 5 bases and J shed 6 bases, with 17 bases lying between them. The CDR3 has 14 residues. Germline lookup yields CDR1 MNHEY and CDR2 SVGAGI. In DNA, the CDR3 is TGTGCCAGCAGTATCTCAACGGGGAATGGCGAGCAGTACTTC. The encoded protein is CASSISTGNGEQYF.

V usage is TRBV5-4 and J usage is TRBJ1-2; no reliable D call. Trimming took 3 bases from V and 7 from J, leaving 10 bases between them. CDR3 length: 12 residues. CDR1 and CDR2 from the germline V gene are SGHNT and YYREEE (reference sequence). CDR3 region: CASSSVTGGYTF. In DNA form, the CDR3 reads TGTGCCAGCAGCTCTGTGACTGGTGGCTACACCTTC.

The chain combines TRBV19 with TRBJ1-2; 9 bases are a match to TRBD1. Trimming removed 5 bases from V and 4 bases from J; junction bases left unmatched: 5. The germline gives CDR1 LNHDA, CDR2 SQIVND (reference sequence). The CDR3 has 14 residues. In DNA, the CDR3 is TGTGCCAGTAGTGTATCACAGGGGGCCTATGGCTACACCTTC. Its translation is CASSVSQGAYGYTF. Full variable domain (remainder filled in from reference TRBV19 and TRBJ1-2): DGGITQSPKYLFRKEGQNVTLSCEQNLNHDAMYWYRQDPGQGLRLIYYSQIVNDFQKGDIAEGYSVSREKKESFPLTVTSAQKNPTAFYLCASSVSQGAYGYTFGSGTRLTVV.

This chain connects TRBV5-1 to TRBJ2-3, with 8 nucleotides matching TRBD1. The CDR3 consists of 15 residues. The germline CDR1 and CDR2 sequences are SGHRS and YFSETQ. V lost 7 bases and J lost 2; bases outside the gene matches: 9. As DNA, the CDR3 is TGCGCCAGCGGGTACTTGGGACAGGACACAGATACGCAGTATTTT. Translating it yields CASGYLGQDTDTQYF.

The rearrangement joins TRBV3-1 (or the pseudogene TRBV3-2) to TRBJ2-7, with 11 bases lining up with TRBD2. Germline V gene sequence: CDR1 LGHDT, CDR2 YNNKEL (reference sequence). V was pared by 4 bases and J by 0 bases, with 5 bases of the junction left unmatched. The CDR3 is 16 amino acids. The CDR3 region is CASSRTGLADSYEQYF. CDR3 bases: TGTGCCAGCAGCCGGACGGGACTAGCGGACTCCTACGAGCAGTACTTC.

V gene TRBV9 combines with J gene TRBJ1-1; tentative D call: TRBD1 (5 bases). V lost 4 bases, J lost 0 bases, and 16 bases lay in between. The CDR3 consists of 16 residues. The germline gives CDR1 SGDLS, CDR2 YYNGEE. CDR3 protein: CASSSRDSPMNTEAFF. The DNA of the CDR3 is TGTGCCAGCAGCTCCAGAGACAGCCCCATGAACACTGAAGCTTTCTTT.

Only a few counts were recorded for this clone. The rearrangement uses TRBV4-1 and TRBJ2-2; the match to TRBD2 covers 10 bases. After removal of 4 bases from V and 1 base from J, the junction contained 6 bases not matched to a gene. The CDR3 runs to 17 residues. Germline values: CDR1 MGHRA, CDR2 YSYEKL. CDR3 in DNA: TGCGCCAGCAGCCCCTCGGGACTAGCGATGAACACCGGGGAGCTGTTTTTT. Translation: CASSPSGLAMNTGELFF.